This entry lists 28 T cell receptor beta chains sequenced from one sample in a study of blood T cell repertoires in COVID-19 (dated by TCRdb to the early 2020s). Library prep was done by the immunoSEQ multiplex PCR assay. TCRdb re-hosts the immuneACCESS table, in-frame sequences only. Its copies lack some clones; in the studies checked, an unresolved V gene accounts for under half of them, and the cause for the rest is not known. This sample holds about 200,000 clones; 82% were observed only once. The biggest ten clones account for about 6.9% of the sample. The specimen sequenced was peripheral blood. The origin of the receptors is a human donor with acute or convalescent COVID-19. The donor label of this sample is uncertain.

This clone was recorded only once. The chain is built from TRBV7-9 and TRBJ2-5, with TRBD1 matching over 7 bases. This CDR3 is 14 amino acids long. The ends lost 7 bases at V and 4 bases at J; junction bases unmatched: 9. Looked up from germline, CDR1 is SEHNR and CDR2 is FQNEAQ (reference sequence). The chain's CDR3 is CASTPDRVGETQYF. As DNA, the CDR3 is TGTGCCAGCACCCCAGACAGGGTGGGAGAGACCCAGTACTTC. The full variable domain, with the rest looked up from reference TRBV7-9 and TRBJ2-5, is DTGVSQNPRHKITKRGQNVTFRCDPISEHNRLYWYRQTLGQGPEFLTYFQNEAQLEKSRLLSDRFSAERPKGSFSTLEIQRTEQGDSAMYLCASTPDRVGETQYFGPGTRLLVL.

V and J are TRBV11-2 and TRBJ2-5, with TRBD1 identical over 10 bases. CDR1 and CDR2 (germline): SGHAT, FQNNGV. J lost 4 bases, V lost 5 bases, and 4 bases had no gene match. The CDR3 consists of 14 residues. The CDR3 coding sequence is TGTGCCAGCAGCGGGCGGACAGGGGGAGAGACCCAGTACTTC. It codes for CASSGRTGGETQYF.

This clone turned up a few times. This chain joins TRBV10-2 and TRBJ2-7, with D possibly being TRBD1 (6 bases). V was clipped by 6 bases and J by 4 bases, with 19 bases between them. Germline loops: CDR1 WSHSY, CDR2 SAAADI. This CDR3 contains 15 residues. The CDR3 nucleotides are TGCGCCAGCAGCCCGGGACAAGGATCGACTTACGAGCAGTACTTC. It translates to CASSPGQGSTYEQYF.

The J gene is TRBJ1-1, the V gene TRBV30; TRBD1 agrees at 9 bases. Trimming at V came to 5 bases and at J to 4 bases, leaving 2 bases not matched to a gene. The CDR3 consists of 12 residues. Germline CDR1 reads GTSNPN; CDR2 reads SVGIG (reference sequence). DNA of the CDR3: TGTGCCTGGCGACAGGGGGTCACTGAAGCTTTCTTT. This gives the protein CAWRQGVTEAFF. Full variable domain (missing parts from reference TRBV30 and TRBJ1-1): SQTIHQWPATLVQPVGSPLSLECTVEGTSNPNLYWYRQAAGRGLQLLFYSVGIGQISSEVPQNLSASRPQDRQFILSSKKLLLSDSGFYLCAWRQGVTEAFFGQGTRLTVV.

This clone was detected a few times. Here the CDR3 DNA reads TGCGCCAGCAGCTTGGGGCAAAATACGATTAATGAAAAACTGTTTTTT. Translating it yields CASSLGQNTINEKLFF. The chain links TRBV5-1 to TRBJ1-4; the D is unclear. The germline V gene has CDR1 SGHRS and CDR2 YFSETQ. This CDR3 spans 16 amino acids. V lost 0 bases and J 4 bases, leaving 13 bases between the germline ends.

This clone was recorded once. This chain connects TRBV18 to TRBJ2-1, with 11 bases fitting TRBD2. The V gene's germline CDR1 is KGHSH and CDR2 LQKENI. After removal of 3 bases from V and 5 bases from J, the junction contained 9 bases not matched to a gene. CDR3 size: 17 residues. DNA for the CDR3: TGTGCCAGCTCACCCTATATTGGGACTAGCGGAAACAATGAGCAGTTCTTC. It encodes CASSPYIGTSGNNEQFF.

A note on this clone: The sample holds other DNA sequences that translate to the same CDR3. This rearrangement joins TRBV6-6 to TRBJ2-7; 8 bases align to TRBD1. The CDR3 sequence is 15 residues long. Germline trimming cut 0 bases from V and 1 base from J; bases unmatched to any gene: 2. Looked up from germline, CDR1 is MNHNY and CDR2 is SVGAGI (reference sequence). The CDR3: CASSYSGTGSYEQYF. The CDR3 coding sequence is TGTGCCAGCAGTTACTCCGGGACAGGATCCTACGAGCAGTACTTC.

The CDR3 spells CASSKTGAFVVFF. As DNA, the CDR3 is TGTGCCAGCAGCAAGACAGGGGCCTTTGTTGTTTTCTTT. The chain uses TRBV7-9 and TRBJ1-1; TRBD1 aligns across 8 bases. J lost 13 bases, V lost 5 bases, and 12 bases had no gene match. CDR3 length: 13 amino acids. The germline CDR1 and CDR2 sequences are SEHNR and FQNEAQ (reference sequence).

This clone was counted only a few times. Written as DNA, the CDR3 is TGTGCCAGCAGCTTAAGGGGACTAGCGGTCATGGAGACCCAGTACTTC. It yields the protein CASSLRGLAVMETQYF. This chain connects TRBV11-2 to TRBJ2-5; the match to TRBD2 covers 11 bases. CDR3 size: 16 residues. Germline loops: CDR1 SGHAT, CDR2 FQNNGV. V lost 2 bases to trimming and J lost 5 bases; unmatched junction nucleotides: 7. The full variable domain, rest sourced from reference TRBV11-2 and TRBJ2-5, is EAGVAQSPRYKIIEKRQSVAFWCNPISGHATLYWYQQILGQGPKLLIQFQNNGVVDDSQLPKDRFSAERLKGVDSTLKIQPAKLEDSAVYLCASSLRGLAVMETQYFGPGTRLLVL.

This sequence joins TRBV3-1 (or the pseudogene TRBV3-2) and TRBJ2-3; D is unclear. The CDR3 covers 11 residues. The germline V and J ends were trimmed by 3 bases and 8 bases, with 6 bases remaining between them. The germline V gene has CDR1 LGHDT and CDR2 YNNKEL (reference sequence). The CDR3 sequence is CASSHRGTQYF. The CDR3 DNA sequence: TGTGCCAGCAGCCACAGAGGTACGCAGTATTTT.

The table lists this clone with a count of one. The chain joins TRBV18 to TRBJ1-2; D is unclear. V lost 0 bases to trimming and J lost 8 bases, with 10 bases between them. In germline, CDR1 is KGHSH, CDR2 LQKENI. This CDR3 is built from 13 residues. CDR3 sequence: CASSPPMGLGYTF. Here the CDR3 DNA reads TGTGCCAGCTCACCACCGATGGGCCTCGGCTACACCTTC.

The chain joins TRBV5-1 to TRBJ2-1; TRBD2 matches 11 bases. The CDR3 sequence is 15 residues long. V shed 0 bases, J shed 7 bases, and the junction held 3 bases outside the gene matches. Looked up from germline, CDR1 is SGHRS and CDR2 is YFSETQ. CDR3 sequence reads: CASSLESSGRNEQFF. The CDR3 DNA sequence: TGCGCCAGCAGCTTGGAGTCTAGCGGGAGGAATGAGCAGTTCTTC.

The rearrangement links TRBV29-1 to TRBJ1-1; 7 nucleotides match TRBD1. J lost 1 base, V lost 6 bases, and 8 bases had no gene match. The CDR3 is 14 residues long. Germline values: CDR1 SQVTM, CDR2 ANQGSEA. Here the CDR3 DNA reads TGCAGCGTCGACAAAGGACAGGCGAACACTGAAGCTTTCTTT. This gives the protein CSVDKGQANTEAFF.

About this clone: Other DNA sequences in this specimen translate into the identical CDR3. This rearrangement joins TRBV6-5 to TRBJ1-1; no clear D gene. This CDR3 has 14 amino acids. The V gene's germline CDR1 is MNHEY and CDR2 SVGAGI. V was clipped by 2 bases and J by 0 bases, with 7 bases between them. The CDR3 nucleotides read TGTGCCAGCAGTTACGGCGGCATGAACACTGAAGCTTTCTTT. Protein sequence: CASSYGGMNTEAFF.

For this clone: Different DNA sequences within this sample yield the same CDR3. This rearrangement joins TRBV7-8 to TRBJ1-6, with 9 nucleotides matching TRBD1. This CDR3 comprises 14 residues. Unmatched junction bases numbered 3, after V lost 5 bases and J lost 7 bases. From germline, CDR1 is SGHVS and CDR2 FQNEAQ. DNA of the CDR3: TGTGCCAGCAGCCTGGACAGGGGCAATTCACCCCTCCACTTT. Amino acids: CASSLDRGNSPLHF.

V usage is TRBV29-1 and J usage is TRBJ1-5; TRBD1 agrees at 8 bases. The CDR3 has 17 residues. CDR1 SQVTM and CDR2 ANQGSEA come from the germline V gene. J lost 2 bases, V lost 6 bases, and 15 bases had no gene match. The CDR3: CSVQLFLTGDGNQPQHF. The CDR3 DNA is TGCAGCGTCCAACTTTTTTTGACAGGGGATGGCAATCAGCCCCAGCATTTT.

The V and J genes are TRBV7-6 and TRBJ2-7; maybe TRBD1 (6 bases). Germline-derived CDR1 and CDR2 are SGHVS and FNYEAQ. V was clipped by 5 bases and J by 0 bases, with 14 bases between them. The CDR3 has 15 residues. The CDR3 loop reads CASSAGTPSSYEQYF. CDR3 bases: TGTGCCAGCAGCGCCGGGACACCAAGCTCCTACGAGCAGTACTTC.

This clone was seen a few times. The V gene is TRBV5-1, the J gene TRBJ2-6, with 10 bases lining up with TRBD1. The germline V gene has CDR1 SGHRS and CDR2 YFSETQ. Unmatched junction bases numbered 9, after V lost 0 bases and J lost 0 bases. The length of the CDR3 is 20 residues. The CDR3 bases are TGCGCCAGCAGCTTGGGGCCCGCGGGACAGGGGAGCTCTGGGGCCAACGTCCTGACTTTC. Protein product: CASSLGPAGQGSSGANVLTF.

The chain combines TRBV7-2 with TRBJ1-2; 7 nucleotides line up with TRBD1. The CDR3 length is 14 residues. The V gene's germline CDR1 is SGHTA and CDR2 FQGNSA. The V segment lost 5 bases and the J segment 4 bases; nucleotides outside the gene matches: 7. CDR3 sequence (DNA): TGTGCCAGCAGCCCCGAGACAGGGAGCTATGGCTACACCTTC. This codes for CASSPETGSYGYTF.

To note about this clone: This could be a read error, since a much larger clone is one nucleotide away. The gene calls are TRBV11-2 and TRBJ2-7; possibly TRBD2 for D (5 bases). V was shortened by 3 bases and J by 0 bases, with 6 bases between the two germline ends. Per the germline V gene, CDR1 is SGHAT and CDR2 is FQNNGV. The CDR3 contains 13 residues. CDR3 residues: CASSFTSSYEQYF. For the CDR3, the DNA is TGTGCCAGCAGCTTTACTAGCTCCTACGAGCAGTACTTC.

The gene calls are TRBV29-1 and TRBJ2-4; D is perhaps TRBD2 (5 bases). Germline V gene sequence: CDR1 SQVTM, CDR2 ANQGSEA. This CDR3 is built from 12 residues. V was cut by 4 bases and J by 6 bases, with 10 bases left in between. The CDR3 sequence: CSVASGVNIQYF. As DNA, the CDR3 is TGCAGCGTTGCAAGCGGAGTAAACATTCAGTACTTC.

This sequence joins TRBV3-1 (or the pseudogene TRBV3-2) and TRBJ1-5; 9 positions agree with TRBD1. The trim removed 7 bases at V and 6 bases at J, leaving 10 bases unmatched. The CDR3 totals 15 residues. CDR1 is LGHDT, CDR2 YNNKEL, per germline (reference sequence). The CDR3 here is CASTPGQGTAQPQHF. For the CDR3, the DNA is TGTGCCAGCACCCCCGGACAGGGGACGGCTCAGCCCCAGCATTTT.

The chain couples TRBV5-1 to TRBJ2-3, with 7 positions matching TRBD1. The CDR3 has 17 amino acids. Per the germline V gene, CDR1 is SGHRS and CDR2 is YFSETQ. Germline trimming cut 1 base from V and 4 bases from J; bases unmatched to any gene: 12. The CDR3 region is CASSLLPTGKSPDTQYF. In DNA, the CDR3 is TGCGCCAGCAGCTTGCTCCCGACAGGGAAGAGTCCAGATACGCAGTATTTT.

V and J are TRBV4-1 and TRBJ2-7, with TRBD1 identical over 7 bases. Germline values: CDR1 MGHRA, CDR2 YSYEKL. CDR3 size: 18 residues. J was trimmed by 4 bases and V by 0 bases; bases with no gene match: 15. CDR3 region: CASSQDYSQGVGRYEQYF. Here the CDR3 DNA reads TGCGCCAGCAGCCAAGATTACAGCCAGGGGGTCGGTCGGTACGAGCAGTACTTC.

The chain uses TRBV11-2 and TRBJ2-5; 9 bases align to TRBD2. The CDR3 contains 16 residues. The V and J ends lost 3 bases and 4 bases, in that order; junction bases with no gene match: 9. Looked up from germline, CDR1 is SGHAT and CDR2 is FQNNGV. The CDR3 is CASSLSVARGGETQYF. The CDR3 DNA follows: TGTGCCAGCAGCTTGAGTGTGGCGCGGGGGGGAGAGACCCAGTACTTC.

The J gene is TRBJ2-7, the V gene TRBV20-1, with D uncertain. The CDR3 runs 10 residues. The V end lost 3 bases, the J end lost 9 bases, and 9 bases lay between the germline ends. Germline V CDR1 and CDR2: DFQATT, SNEGSKA (reference sequence). The CDR3, as DNA: TGCAGTGCTAGTATATCCGGGCAGTACTTC. Residues: CSASISGQYF.

This chain connects TRBV7-8 to TRBJ1-5; D ambiguous. Trimming took 5 bases from V and 0 from J, leaving 8 bases between them. The length of the CDR3 is 14 residues. Germline loops: CDR1 SGHVS, CDR2 FQNEAQ. The CDR3 sequence is CASSPAYSNQPQHF. The CDR3 region has the DNA TGTGCCAGCAGCCCAGCTTATAGCAATCAGCCCCAGCATTTT.

The chain recombines TRBV4-3 with TRBJ2-3; the D gene is possibly TRBD2 (5 bases). CDR1 is LGHNA and CDR2 is YSLEER in the germline V gene. V lost 0 bases and J lost 5, with 9 bases in between. CDR3 length equals 14 residues. DNA of the CDR3: TGCGCCAGCAGCCAAGAGGGGAGACGAGATACGCAGTATTTT. It specifies CASSQEGRRDTQYF.